Below are 29 T cell receptor beta chains sequenced from a single sample in a study of CD8+ T cells in alopecia areata. Once RNA had been extracted, it was reverse transcribed into cDNA to act as the sequencing template. The assay was immunoSEQ multiplex PCR, and TCRdb's table has in-frame clones only and misses some. The data hold some 180,000 clones, with about 51% observed a single time. Treatment of the sample: oral pan-JAK inhibitor, 5-10 mg twice daily. Sequencing was performed on CD8+ T cells sorted from blood, taken between weeks 51 and 54, from a patient treated with tofacitinib. The receptors derive from a human donor with alopecia areata.

The rearrangement joins TRBV30 to TRBJ2-4; D uncertain. V was shortened by 6 bases and J by 0 bases, with 3 bases between the two germline ends. The CDR3 length is 11 residues. The germline CDR1 and CDR2 sequences are GTSNPN and SVGIG (reference sequence). The CDR3 sequence: CACIAKNIQYF. DNA of the CDR3: TGTGCCTGTATAGCCAAAAACATTCAGTACTTC.

This clone was detected a few times. This chain connects TRBV5-1 to TRBJ1-5, with 9 positions matching TRBD1. The V gene end was trimmed by 2 bases and the J gene end by 7 bases; junction bases not matched to a gene: 4. This CDR3 is 14 amino acids long. Germline V lookup: CDR1 SGHRS, CDR2 YFSETQ. The CDR3 protein is CASSFRQGGQPQHF. Written as DNA, the CDR3 is TGCGCCAGCAGCTTTAGACAGGGGGGCCAGCCCCAGCATTTT.

The V gene is TRBV29-1, the J gene TRBJ2-3; possibly TRBD1 for D (5 bases). Trimming took 3 bases from V and 1 from J, leaving 8 bases between them. Germline V gene sequence: CDR1 SQVTM, CDR2 ANQGSEA. The CDR3 is 13 residues long. The CDR3 coding sequence is TGCAGCGTTGAGGAACAGGGCACAGATACGCAGTATTTT. This encodes CSVEEQGTDTQYF.

This clone was counted between two and nine times. V is TRBV19 and J is TRBJ2-1, with 7 bases lining up with TRBD2. The length of the CDR3 is 14 residues. CDR1 is LNHDA and CDR2 is SQIVND in the germline V gene (reference sequence). V lost 10 bases, J lost 4 bases, and 10 bases stayed unmatched. The CDR3 reads CATRGGPLYNEQFF. The CDR3 nucleotides are TGTGCCACTCGCGGGGGTCCCCTATACAATGAGCAGTTCTTC.

This clone turned up a few times. This chain links TRBV27 with TRBJ1-2; tentatively, D is TRBD1 (5 bases). Germline lookup yields CDR1 MNHEY and CDR2 SMNVEV (reference sequence). The CDR3 loop spans 14 amino acids. Deletions cut 6 bases from V and 5 bases from J, with 16 bases between. Here the CDR3 reads CASSGLQVPYGYTF. As DNA, the CDR3 is TGTGCCAGCAGCGGGTTACAGGTCCCGTATGGCTACACCTTC.

The chain links TRBV9 to TRBJ2-5; tentative D call: TRBD2 (5 bases). The CDR3 is 15 amino acids. V was trimmed by 0 bases and J by 4 bases, leaving 13 bases between them. CDR1 SGDLS and CDR2 YYNGEE come from the germline V gene. The CDR3: CASSVVGLAGETQYF. CDR3 coding DNA: TGTGCCAGCAGCGTAGTTGGGCTAGCCGGAGAGACCCAGTACTTC.

This chain links TRBV5-4 with TRBJ2-1, with 8 bases identical to TRBD2. Germline V gene lookup returns CDR1 SGHNT and CDR2 YYREEE (reference sequence). The CDR3 loop spans 14 amino acids. V lost 9 bases and J lost 10; bases outside the gene matches: 15. CDR3 nucleotides: TGTGCCACGCAGCGAACGGGACTAGAAAACGAGCAGTTCTTC. Translating it yields CATQRTGLENEQFF. Filled out from reference TRBV5-4 and TRBJ2-1, the complete variable domain reads ETGVTQSPTHLIKTRGQQVTLRCSSQSGHNTVSWYQQALGQGPQFIFQYYREEENGRGNFPPRFSGLQFPNYSSELNVNALELDDSALYLCATQRTGLENEQFFGPGTRLTVL.

The CDR3 here is CASSLDAGGTYTEAFF. The CDR3 DNA is TGCGCCAGCAGCTTGGATGCAGGGGGCACATACACTGAAGCTTTCTTT. This chain joins TRBV5-1 and TRBJ1-1; 8 nucleotides line up with TRBD1. The CDR3 is made up of 16 amino acids. With 0 bases clipped from V and 3 bases from J, the junction kept 7 bases outside the gene matches. Germline V lookup: CDR1 SGHRS, CDR2 YFSETQ. Combining the CDR3 with reference TRBV5-1 and TRBJ1-1 gives the whole variable domain KAGVTQTPRYLIKTRGQQVTLSCSPISGHRSVSWYQQTPGQGLQFLFEYFSETQRNKGNFPGRFSGRQFSNSRSEMNVSTLELGDSALYLCASSLDAGGTYTEAFFGQGTRLTVV.

This clone has at least ten counts. The V gene is TRBV7-2, the J gene TRBJ1-1; TRBD1 might be the D (6 bases). This CDR3 comprises 14 residues. Germline V lookup: CDR1 SGHTA, CDR2 FQGNSA. The ends were cut back, 5 bases at V and 7 bases at J, with 17 bases in the middle. CDR3 region: CASSPQGSYLEAFF. CDR3 DNA: TGTGCCAGCAGCCCCCAGGGGAGTTACCTTGAAGCTTTCTTT.

The V call is TRBV2, the J call TRBJ1-2; a possible D gene is TRBD1 (5 bases). V was shortened by 2 bases and J by 5 bases, with 21 bases between the two germline ends. The CDR3 totals 17 residues. Germline CDR1 and CDR2: SNHLY and FYNNEI. CDR3 amino acids: CASSEITPPRQGYGYTF. CDR3 coding DNA: TGTGCCAGCAGTGAAATCACGCCCCCCAGGCAGGGATATGGCTACACCTTC.

This clone was detected many times. The rearrangement links TRBV7-8 to TRBJ2-5; D may be TRBD1 or TRBD2 (5 bases each). Trimming shortened V by 1 base and J by 7 bases, and 10 bases separated the two germline ends. Germline V gene data show CDR1 as SGHVS and CDR2 as FQNEAQ. The CDR3 covers 13 residues. In nucleotides, the CDR3 is TGTGCCAGCAGCTTAGGGTCTGGGGGGACCCAGTACTTC. Its protein product is CASSLGSGGTQYF.

V and J are TRBV7-9 and TRBJ2-7, with 7 bases fitting TRBD1. This CDR3 spans 13 amino acids. V shed 4 bases, J shed 3 bases, and the junction held 3 bases outside the gene matches. Germline lookup yields CDR1 SEHNR and CDR2 FQNEAQ (reference sequence). In nucleotides, the CDR3 is TGTGCCAGCAGCTCCTGGGACAGCTACGAGCAGTACTTC. It codes for CASSSWDSYEQYF.

CDR3 coding DNA: TGCAGCGTTGAAGGGGGCGACCTCTATGGCTACACCTTC. It codes for CSVEGGDLYGYTF. This chain joins TRBV29-1 and TRBJ1-2; D is possibly TRBD1 (5 bases). Trimming shortened V by 1 base and J by 4 bases, and 10 bases separated the two germline ends. From germline, CDR1 is SQVTM and CDR2 ANQGSEA. The CDR3 runs 13 residues.

V usage is TRBV4-3 and J usage is TRBJ2-2; no reliable D call. The CDR3 runs 17 residues. The germline CDR1 and CDR2 sequences are LGHNA and YSLEER. V gave up 0 bases and J gave up 0 bases, with 11 bases separating them. This CDR3 reads CASSQDGTGANTGELFF. CDR3 bases: TGCGCCAGCAGCCAAGACGGAACCGGCGCGAACACCGGGGAGCTGTTTTTT.

The V gene is TRBV29-1, the J gene TRBJ1-1, with D possibly being TRBD1 (6 bases). The CDR3 has 14 residues. Trimming removed 0 bases at V and 3 bases at J, with 11 bases between. Germline CDR1 is SQVTM and CDR2 is ANQGSEA. The CDR3 DNA sequence: TGCAGCGTTGAAGAGGGGGGCGGCTACACTGAAGCTTTCTTT. Translated, it gives CSVEEGGGYTEAFF. The full variable domain, with the rest looked up from reference TRBV29-1 and TRBJ1-1, is SAVISQKPSRDICQRGTSLTIQCQVDSQVTMMFWYRQQPGQSLTLIATANQGSEATYESGFVIDKFPISRPNLTFSTLTVSNMSPEDSSIYLCSVEEGGGYTEAFFGQGTRLTVV.

This rearrangement joins TRBV30 to TRBJ2-3, with D perhaps matching TRBD1 or TRBD2 (6 bases each). Germline V gene data show CDR1 as GTSNPN and CDR2 as SVGIG (reference sequence). CDR3 length: 16 amino acids. The germline V and J ends were trimmed by 3 bases and 0 bases, with 16 bases remaining between them. CDR3 amino acids: CAWSISGAGSTDTQYF. CDR3 nucleotide sequence: TGTGCCTGGAGCATATCAGGGGCGGGAAGCACAGATACGCAGTATTTT.

The chain couples TRBV11-3 to TRBJ2-7, with TRBD1 as a possible D gene (6 bases). CDR1 SGHNT and CDR2 YENEEA come from the germline V gene. The CDR3 extends over 16 amino acids. The V end lost 4 bases, the J end lost 0 bases, and 16 bases lay between the germline ends. The CDR3 bases are TGTGCCAGCAGCTCCTGGGGACATCCGAACTCCTACGAGCAGTACTTC. Residues: CASSSWGHPNSYEQYF.

V and J are TRBV27 and TRBJ1-5, with D possibly being TRBD1 (6 bases). This CDR3 is 14 amino acids long. CDR1 is MNHEY and CDR2 is SMNVEV in the germline V gene (reference sequence). V was pared by 3 bases and J by 5 bases, with 11 bases between. CDR3 coding DNA: TGTGCCAGCAGTTTTACAGGGACGCATCAGCCCCAGCATTTT. Protein: CASSFTGTHQPQHF.

The V call is TRBV7-3, the J call TRBJ2-2; TRBD1 or TRBD2 may be the D gene (5 bases each). CDR3 length: 14 residues. The V end lost 2 bases, the J end lost 3 bases, and 7 bases lay between the germline ends. CDR1 and CDR2 from the germline V gene are SGHTA and FQGTGA. The CDR3 nucleotides read TGTGCCAGCAGCTTAGGGACCCACACCGGGGAGCTGTTTTTT. Its translation: CASSLGTHTGELFF.

The chain is built from TRBV15 and TRBJ1-1; 9 bases agree with TRBD1. Germline V lookup: CDR1 LNHNV, CDR2 YYDKDF (reference sequence). The CDR3 totals 15 residues. The J segment lost 11 bases and the V segment lost 0 bases, leaving 10 bases of the junction unmatched. The CDR3 coding sequence is TGTGCCACCAGCAGAGAATCGGGGACAGGGCCTAAGGCTTTCTTT. Protein: CATSRESGTGPKAFF.

This chain joins TRBV30 and TRBJ1-1; TRBD1 might be the D (5 bases). Trimming left V 1 base short and J 0 bases short, with 6 bases between. Looked up from germline, CDR1 is GTSNPN and CDR2 is SVGIG (reference sequence). This CDR3 is built from 13 residues. The chain's CDR3 is CAWSGGVNTEAFF. In DNA form, the CDR3 reads TGTGCCTGGAGTGGGGGGGTGAACACTGAAGCTTTCTTT.

V gene TRBV29-1 combines with J gene TRBJ2-1; D call uncertain. Germline V gene data show CDR1 as SQVTM and CDR2 as ANQGSEA. The CDR3 length is 12 residues. The V end lost 5 bases, the J end lost 1 base, and 6 bases lay between the germline ends. CDR3 protein: CSVWGSYNEQFF. The CDR3 DNA sequence: TGCAGCGTTTGGGGTTCCTACAATGAGCAGTTCTTC.

The rearrangement joins TRBV13 to TRBJ1-2, with unresolved D. Per germline, CDR1 PRHDT and CDR2 FYEKMQ (reference sequence). V was trimmed by 4 bases and J by 8 bases, leaving 14 bases between them. The CDR3 has 13 amino acids. CDR3 sequence: CASSSRGLPGYTF. The CDR3, as DNA: TGTGCCAGCAGCTCCCGTGGACTTCCCGGCTACACCTTC.

The chain couples TRBV11-2 to TRBJ2-5, with TRBD2 matching over 7 bases. The CDR3 has 15 residues. J gave up 5 bases and V 1 base, and 7 bases lay outside the gene matches. The V gene's germline CDR1 is SGHAT and CDR2 FQNNGV. In DNA form, the CDR3 reads TGTGCCAGCAGCTTAGTAGCGGGCGTGGGGGAGACCCAGTACTTC. It encodes CASSLVAGVGETQYF. The variable domain in full, with the rest retrieved from reference TRBV11-2 and TRBJ2-5, is EAGVAQSPRYKIIEKRQSVAFWCNPISGHATLYWYQQILGQGPKLLIQFQNNGVVDDSQLPKDRFSAERLKGVDSTLKIQPAKLEDSAVYLCASSLVAGVGETQYFGPGTRLLVL.

This chain uses TRBV5-4 with TRBJ2-3; D uncertain. Germline CDR1 reads SGHNT; CDR2 reads YYREEE (reference sequence). This CDR3 is built from 12 residues. V was shortened by 5 bases and J by 2 bases, with 6 bases between the two germline ends. The CDR3 DNA follows: TGTGCCAGCAGTCAGAACACAGATACGCAGTATTTT. Its translation is CASSQNTDTQYF.

This chain connects TRBV5-1 to TRBJ1-5; D ambiguous. This CDR3 has 15 amino acids. Germline assignment: CDR1 SGHRS and CDR2 YFSETQ. V was clipped by 5 bases and J by 4 bases, with 16 bases between them. The CDR3 spells CASSAGGGRNQPQHF. The CDR3 region has the DNA TGCGCCAGCAGTGCGGGTGGAGGGAGAAATCAGCCCCAGCATTTT.

This rearrangement joins TRBV7-9 to TRBJ2-3; 7 nucleotides align to TRBD2. The CDR3 is 16 residues long. The ends lost 1 base at V and 1 base at J; junction bases unmatched: 5. Germline V CDR1 and CDR2: SEHNR, FQNEAQ (reference sequence). CDR3 residues: CASSLDERGGTDTQYF. As DNA, the CDR3 is TGTGCCAGCAGCTTAGACGAACGGGGGGGCACAGATACGCAGTATTTT.

This clone was found a few times. The chain has TRBV7-2 and TRBJ2-1; D is perhaps TRBD2 (6 bases). Trimming took off 2 bases at V and 8 bases at J, with 7 bases between the two ends. This CDR3 comprises 12 residues. Looked up from germline, CDR1 is SGHTA and CDR2 is FQGNSA. As DNA, the CDR3 is TGTGCCAGCAGCTTACGCGGGGATGAGCAGTTCTTC. Protein product: CASSLRGDEQFF.

The chain links TRBV4-1 to TRBJ2-7, with TRBD1 matching over 7 bases. With 3 bases clipped from V and 6 bases from J, the junction kept 11 bases outside the gene matches. Germline values: CDR1 MGHRA, CDR2 YSYEKL. The CDR3 is 15 amino acids. The CDR3 nucleotides are TGCGCCAGCAGCCAGGGGACAGCCGTTCTCCTCGAGCAGTACTTC. It encodes CASSQGTAVLLEQYF.